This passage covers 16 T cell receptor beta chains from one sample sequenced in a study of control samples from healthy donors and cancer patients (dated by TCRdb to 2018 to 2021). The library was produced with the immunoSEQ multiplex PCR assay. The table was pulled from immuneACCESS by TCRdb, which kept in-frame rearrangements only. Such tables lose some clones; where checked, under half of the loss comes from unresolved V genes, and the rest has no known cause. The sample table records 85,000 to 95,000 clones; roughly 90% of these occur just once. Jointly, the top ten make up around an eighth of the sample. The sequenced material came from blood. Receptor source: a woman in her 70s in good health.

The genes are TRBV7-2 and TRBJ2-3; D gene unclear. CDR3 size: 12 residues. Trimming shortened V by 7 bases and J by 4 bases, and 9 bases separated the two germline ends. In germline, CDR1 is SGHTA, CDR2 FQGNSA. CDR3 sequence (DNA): TGTGCCAGCACTTCTTGGGCAGATACGCAGTATTTT. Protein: CASTSWADTQYF.

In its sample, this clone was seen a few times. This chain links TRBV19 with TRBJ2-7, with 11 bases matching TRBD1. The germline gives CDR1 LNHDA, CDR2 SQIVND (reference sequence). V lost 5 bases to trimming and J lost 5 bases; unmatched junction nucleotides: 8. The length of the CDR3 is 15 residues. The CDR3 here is CASSPGQGASHEQYF. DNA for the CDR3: TGTGCCAGTAGTCCCGGACAGGGGGCTTCCCACGAGCAGTACTTC.

CDR3 nucleotides: TGTGCCAGTAGTATAGCGGCGGAAGGTACTGAAGCTTTCTTT. Amino acids: CASSIAAEGTEAFF. The chain has TRBV19 and TRBJ1-1, with D unclear. V was shortened by 1 base and J by 5 bases, with 11 bases between the two germline ends. The CDR3 covers 14 residues. The V gene's germline CDR1 is LNHDA and CDR2 SQIVND (reference sequence).

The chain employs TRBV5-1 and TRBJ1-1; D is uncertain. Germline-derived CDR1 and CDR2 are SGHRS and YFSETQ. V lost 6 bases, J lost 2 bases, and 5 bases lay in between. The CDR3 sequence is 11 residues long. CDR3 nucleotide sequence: TGCGCCAGCAAAGGTAACACTGAAGCTTTCTTT. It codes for CASKGNTEAFF.

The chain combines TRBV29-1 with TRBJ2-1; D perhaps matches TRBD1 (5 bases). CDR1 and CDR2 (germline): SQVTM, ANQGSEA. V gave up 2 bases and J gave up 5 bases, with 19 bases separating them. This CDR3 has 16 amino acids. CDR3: CSVEFKLGVPDNEQFF. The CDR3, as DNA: TGCAGCGTTGAATTCAAGCTAGGGGTACCGGACAATGAGCAGTTCTTC.

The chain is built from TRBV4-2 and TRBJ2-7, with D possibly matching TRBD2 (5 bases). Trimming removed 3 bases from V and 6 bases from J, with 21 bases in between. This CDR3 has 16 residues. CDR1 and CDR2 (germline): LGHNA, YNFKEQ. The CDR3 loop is CASSHPPGEVSSEQYF. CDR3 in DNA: TGTGCCAGCAGCCATCCCCCCGGGGAAGTGTCGAGCGAGCAGTACTTC.

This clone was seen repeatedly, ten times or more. The CDR3 here is CASSLLGGPLAPLHF. The CDR3 DNA reads TGTGCCAGCAGCTTACTGGGAGGGCCCCTGGCACCCCTCCACTTT. The rearrangement joins TRBV7-9 to TRBJ1-6; D remains ambiguous. From germline, CDR1 is SEHNR and CDR2 FQNEAQ (reference sequence). The CDR3 length is 15 residues. V lost 2 bases and J lost 11, with 16 bases in between.

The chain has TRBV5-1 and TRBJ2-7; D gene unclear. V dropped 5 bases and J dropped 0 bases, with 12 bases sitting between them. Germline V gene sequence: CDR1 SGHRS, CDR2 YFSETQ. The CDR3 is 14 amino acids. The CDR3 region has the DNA TGCGCCAGCAGATCTGATGGGCTCTCCTACGAGCAGTACTTC. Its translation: CASRSDGLSYEQYF.

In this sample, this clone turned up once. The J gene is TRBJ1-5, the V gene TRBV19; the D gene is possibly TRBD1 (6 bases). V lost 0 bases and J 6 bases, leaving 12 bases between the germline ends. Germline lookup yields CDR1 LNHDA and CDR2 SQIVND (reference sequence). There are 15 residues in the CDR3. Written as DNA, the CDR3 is TGTGCCAGTAGTATAGAGGGGGCCAGGGGTCAGCCCCAGCATTTT. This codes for CASSIEGARGQPQHF.

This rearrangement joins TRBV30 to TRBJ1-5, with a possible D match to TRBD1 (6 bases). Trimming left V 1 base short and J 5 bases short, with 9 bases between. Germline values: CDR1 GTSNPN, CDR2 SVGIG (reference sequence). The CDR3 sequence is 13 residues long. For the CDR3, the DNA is TGTGCCTGGAGTGGGGGGGGGCATCAGCCCCAGCATTTT. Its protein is CAWSGGGHQPQHF. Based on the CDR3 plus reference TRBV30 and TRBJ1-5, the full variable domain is SQTIHQWPATLVQPVGSPLSLECTVEGTSNPNLYWYRQAAGRGLQLLFYSVGIGQISSEVPQNLSASRPQDRQFILSSKKLLLSDSGFYLCAWSGGGHQPQHFGDGTRLSIL.

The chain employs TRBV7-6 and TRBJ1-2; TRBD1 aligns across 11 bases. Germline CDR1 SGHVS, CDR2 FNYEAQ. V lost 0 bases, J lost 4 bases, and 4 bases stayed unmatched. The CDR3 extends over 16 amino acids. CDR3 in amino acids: CASSLALGQGAYGYTF. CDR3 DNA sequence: TGTGCCAGCAGCTTAGCGCTTGGACAGGGGGCCTATGGCTACACCTTC.

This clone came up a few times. The CDR3 loop is CASSLETNTEAFF. The CDR3 coding sequence is TGTGCCAGCAGCTTAGAGACAAACACTGAAGCTTTCTTT. This sequence joins TRBV7-8 and TRBJ1-1, with no clear D. CDR3 length equals 13 residues. Deletions cut 1 base from V and 2 bases from J, with 5 bases between. Germline assignment: CDR1 SGHVS and CDR2 FQNEAQ.

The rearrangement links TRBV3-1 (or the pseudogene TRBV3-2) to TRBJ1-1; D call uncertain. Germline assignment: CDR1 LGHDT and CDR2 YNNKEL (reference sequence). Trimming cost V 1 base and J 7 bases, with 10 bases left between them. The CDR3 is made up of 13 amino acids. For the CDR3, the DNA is TGTGCCAGCAGCCAAGGGGCAACCCATGAAGCTTTCTTT. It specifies CASSQGATHEAFF.

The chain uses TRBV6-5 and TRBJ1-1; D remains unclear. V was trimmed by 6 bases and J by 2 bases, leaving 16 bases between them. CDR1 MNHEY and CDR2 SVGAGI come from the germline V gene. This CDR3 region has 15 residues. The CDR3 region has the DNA TGTGCCAGCAGCCTTTCTGGGCCAGTCAACACTGAAGCTTTCTTT. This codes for CASSLSGPVNTEAFF.

CDR3 DNA sequence: TGTGCCAGCAGTGGGGACAGAATCTACGAGCAGTACTTC. It yields the protein CASSGDRIYEQYF. The rearrangement uses TRBV2 and TRBJ2-7; 7 bases align to TRBD1. This CDR3 comprises 13 residues. V dropped 4 bases and J dropped 3; count of bases not matched to a gene: 3. Germline-derived CDR1 and CDR2 are SNHLY and FYNNEI.

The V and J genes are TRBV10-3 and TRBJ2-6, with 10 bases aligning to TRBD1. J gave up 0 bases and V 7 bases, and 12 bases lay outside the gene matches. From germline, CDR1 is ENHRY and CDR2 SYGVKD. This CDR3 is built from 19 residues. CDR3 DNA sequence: TGTGCCATCATCCCGGACTACGGGACAGGGGTCTCTGGGGCCAACGTCCTGACTTTC. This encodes CAIIPDYGTGVSGANVLTF.